This T cell receptor (beta chain) appears in the sequencing data of a study of blood T cell repertoires in COVID-19. Study-wide background: Samples came from the United States, Italy and Spain, spanning acute and convalescent COVID-19.

Germline values: CDR1 LGHDT, CDR2 YNNKEL (reference sequence). Trimming cost V 0 bases and J 14 bases, with 11 bases left between them. The CDR3 contains 12 residues. Original processing notes: Amplification of reference gene primers was used by the study to estimate nucleated cell counts. Produced via immunoSEQ multiplex PCR; TCRdb's table is partial and in-frame only. The V and J calls and the clone size are those of that table, but D and trimming were determined from the DNA. The sample lists 250,000 to 300,000 clones, 89% occurring once. This receptor was identified in a man over 45 with acute or convalescent COVID-19. The chain is built from TRBV3-1 (or the pseudogene TRBV3-2) and TRBJ1-3; no clear D. Sequencing was carried out using peripheral blood. The CDR3: CASSQDRRELYF. CDR3 sequence (DNA): TGTGCCAGCAGCCAAGATAGAAGGGAGCTATATTTT.